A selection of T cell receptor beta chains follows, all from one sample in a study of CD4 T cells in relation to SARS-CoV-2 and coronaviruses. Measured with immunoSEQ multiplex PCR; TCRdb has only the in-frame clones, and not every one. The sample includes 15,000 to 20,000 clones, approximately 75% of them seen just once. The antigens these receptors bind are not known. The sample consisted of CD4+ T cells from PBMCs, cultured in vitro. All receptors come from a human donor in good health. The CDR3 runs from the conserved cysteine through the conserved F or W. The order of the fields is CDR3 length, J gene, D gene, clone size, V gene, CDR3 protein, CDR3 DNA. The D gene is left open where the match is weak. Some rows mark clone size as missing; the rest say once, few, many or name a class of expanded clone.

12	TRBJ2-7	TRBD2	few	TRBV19	CATSGRSYEQYF	TGTGCCACTAGCGGGAGGTCCTACGAGCAGTACTTC
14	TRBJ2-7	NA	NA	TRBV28	CASSWTESSYEQYF	TGTGCCAGCAGTTGGACGGAGAGCTCCTACGAGCAGTACTTC
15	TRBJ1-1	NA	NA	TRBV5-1	CASSQRGLGDTEAFF	TGCGCCAGCAGCCAGAGGGGGTTGGGGGACACTGAAGCTTTCTTT
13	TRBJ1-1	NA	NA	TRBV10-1	CASSFYPGSEAFF	TGCGCCAGCAGTTTTTATCCGGGGAGTGAAGCTTTCTTT
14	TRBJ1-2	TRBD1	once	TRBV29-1	CSVEHDRVNYGYTF	TGCAGCGTTGAGCACGACAGGGTTAACTATGGCTACACCTTC
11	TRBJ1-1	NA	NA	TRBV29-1	CSVNGVPEAFF	TGCAGCGTTAATGGGGTCCCCGAAGCTTTCTTT
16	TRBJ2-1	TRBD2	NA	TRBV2	CASTLDTGTSWGEQFF	TGTGCCAGCACCCTAGACACCGGGACTAGCTGGGGTGAGCAGTTCTTC
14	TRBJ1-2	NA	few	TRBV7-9	CASSLKSDNYGYTF	TGTGCCAGCAGCCTGAAGAGTGATAACTATGGCTACACCTTC
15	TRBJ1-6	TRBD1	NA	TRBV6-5	CASSPTGRRDSPLHF	TGTGCCAGCAGCCCGACAGGGCGAAGAGATTCACCCCTCCACTTT
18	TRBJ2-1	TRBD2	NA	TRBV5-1	CASTLSNTPGLASNEQFF	TGCGCCAGCACTCTATCGAACACTCCGGGACTAGCGTCTAATGAGCAGTTCTTC